One sample yielded the 27 T cell receptor beta chains listed below, sequenced in a study of T cells in Graves' hyperthyroidism and ophthalmopathy. There were TCR beta CDR3 regions amplified from RNA transcripts. Carried out on the TCR CDR3, a first-round RT-PCR used the HTBI primer set. Each CDR3 protein is one row after TCRdb ran MiXCR on the multiplex PCR reads. This sample has about 360,000 distinct CDR3 sequences, with 13% found just once. What was sequenced was blood. These receptors were taken from a woman aged 18-29 years with Graves' hyperthyroidism.

This clonotype was observed at least ten times. The chain carries TRBV11-3 and TRBJ2-1; 12 bases map to TRBD2. CDR1 SGHNT and CDR2 YENEEA come from the germline V gene. This CDR3 region has 15 residues. Losses at the gene ends were 5 bases for V and 5 bases for J; bases not matched to a gene: 4. The CDR3 bases are TGTGCCAGCAGCCCGACTAGCGGGAGCAACAATGAGCAGTTCTTC. Translation: CASSPTSGSNNEQFF.

Comment on this clonotype: A much larger clone differs from this one at a single base, so this may be a read error. The V and J genes are TRBV14 and TRBJ2-7; 7 nucleotides align to TRBD2. The CDR3 extends over 15 amino acids. The ends lost 5 bases at V and 1 base at J; junction bases unmatched: 8. The germline CDR1 and CDR2 sequences are SGHDN and FVKESK. Written as DNA, the CDR3 is TGTGCCAGCAGCATCATGGGGGGGGGGTCCTACGAGCAGTACTTC. Translation gives CASSIMGGGSYEQYF.

The rearrangement joins TRBV6-1 to TRBJ1-5, with D unresolved. Trimming removed 8 bases from V and 1 base from J, with 9 bases in between. From germline, CDR1 is MNHNS and CDR2 SASEGT. This CDR3 contains 13 residues. This chain's CDR3 is CASESRSNQPQHF. The CDR3 coding sequence is TGTGCCAGCGAGTCCAGGAGCAATCAGCCCCAGCATTTT.

This clonotype occurred many times. The chain uses TRBV18 and TRBJ2-1, with 9 bases aligning to TRBD2. Germline V lookup: CDR1 KGHSH, CDR2 LQKENI. CDR3 length equals 16 residues. V was pared by 3 bases and J by 9 bases, with 12 bases of the junction left unmatched. CDR3 sequence (DNA): TGTGCCAGCTCACCCGATATGCGGGGGGGCGTGGGTGAGCAGTTCTTC. Translated, it gives CASSPDMRGGVGEQFF.

The V call is TRBV7-8, the J call TRBJ1-4, with no clear D. V dropped 1 base and J dropped 0 bases, with 9 bases sitting between them. The germline gives CDR1 SGHVS, CDR2 FQNEAQ. The CDR3 spans 16 residues. The CDR3 DNA is TGTGCCAGCAGCTTAGGGGAACAGACAACTAATGAAAAACTGTTTTTT. This gives the protein CASSLGEQTTNEKLFF.

This sequence joins TRBV9 and TRBJ2-5, with a possible D match to TRBD2 (5 bases). This CDR3 has 13 residues. V was cut by 3 bases and J by 2 bases, with 8 bases left in between. The germline CDR1 and CDR2 sequences are SGDLS and YYNGEE. CDR3 nucleotide sequence: TGTGCCAGCAGCGGCCGGGATCAAGAGACCCAGTACTTC. It specifies CASSGRDQETQYF.

This clonotype was counted many times. This chain joins TRBV5-5 and TRBJ2-7; 11 bases are shared with TRBD2. V trimming: 4 bases; J trimming: 0 bases; junction bases outside the gene matches: 6. The length of the CDR3 is 16 residues. CDR1 SGHKS and CDR2 YYEKEE come from the germline V gene (reference sequence). The CDR3 is CASSRGTSGSSYEQYF. The CDR3 region has the DNA TGTGCCAGCAGCCGGGGGACTAGCGGAAGCTCCTACGAGCAGTACTTC.

As DNA, the CDR3 is TGTGCCAGCAGCCAACCGCCGAGCCAGGGAAAAGCCCTAGCCAAAAACATTCAGTACTTC. Protein product: CASSQPPSQGKALAKNIQYF. The chain links TRBV14 to TRBJ2-4; D might be TRBD1 (5 bases). This CDR3 has 20 residues. The germline CDR1 and CDR2 sequences are SGHDN and FVKESK. The V gene lost 2 bases and the J gene lost 0 bases, with 23 bases spanning the gap.

This sequence joins TRBV4-3 and TRBJ2-3; the match to TRBD2 covers 13 bases. J gave up 1 base and V 4 bases, and 8 bases lay outside the gene matches. Looked up from germline, CDR1 is LGHNA and CDR2 is YSLEER. This CDR3 spans 18 amino acids. CDR3 in DNA: TGCGCCAGCAGCCCTACTAGCGGGAGGGCGGGTGGCACAGATACGCAGTATTTT. This encodes CASSPTSGRAGGTDTQYF.

This clonotype was seen ten or more times. The CDR3 loop is CASSLSQGAIAGVLDTQYF. As DNA, the CDR3 is TGCGCCAGCAGCTTGAGCCAGGGGGCGATAGCGGGAGTTCTGGATACGCAGTATTTT. The rearrangement links TRBV5-1 to TRBJ2-3; perhaps TRBD2 as D (9 bases). Germline V gene sequence: CDR1 SGHRS, CDR2 YFSETQ. The CDR3 is 19 residues long. Deletions cut 1 base from V and 6 bases from J, with 27 bases between.

This clonotype showed up many times. The chain combines TRBV7-2 with TRBJ2-1, with 7 bases aligning to TRBD2. CDR3 size: 13 residues. J was trimmed by 9 bases and V by 1 base; bases with no gene match: 3. CDR1 SGHTA and CDR2 FQGNSA come from the germline V gene. CDR3 nucleotides: TGTGCCAGCAGCTTAGGTGGGAGGGCTGAGCAGTTCTTC. It is translated as CASSLGGRAEQFF. Looking up the rest from reference TRBV7-2 and TRBJ2-1 gives the full variable domain: GAGVSQSPSNKVTEKGKDVELRCDPISGHTALYWYRQSLGQGLEFLIYFQGNSAPDKSGLPSDRFSAERTGGSVSTLTIQRTQQEDSAVYLCASSLGGRAEQFFGPGTRLTVL.

For the CDR3, the DNA is TGTGCCAGCTCTCGAGGACACCTAACCTCTGGAAACACCATATATTTT. Protein sequence: CASSRGHLTSGNTIYF. The genes are TRBV25-1 and TRBJ1-3, with D possibly being TRBD1 (5 bases). The CDR3 is 16 residues long. The V and J ends lost 8 bases and 0 bases respectively, with 17 bases between them. CDR1 and CDR2 (germline): MGHDK, SYGVNS.

The sample holds many counts of this clonotype. V usage is TRBV24-1 and J usage is TRBJ1-1; possible D gene TRBD1, 5 bases. Germline CDR1 and CDR2: KGHDR and SFDVKD. CDR3 length: 13 residues. V lost 3 bases and J 3 bases, leaving 7 bases between the germline ends. The CDR3 region has the DNA TGTGCCACCAGTGATATAGGGGACACTGAAGCTTTCTTT. It yields the protein CATSDIGDTEAFF.

This clonotype has at least ten counts. The chain has TRBV29-1 and TRBJ2-3, with 8 bases lining up with TRBD2. Germline CDR1 reads SQVTM; CDR2 reads ANQGSEA. V trimming: 4 bases; J trimming: 0 bases; junction bases outside the gene matches: 6. CDR3 length: 15 residues. The CDR3 sequence is CSVVLAALSTDTQYF. The CDR3 region has the DNA TGCAGCGTTGTACTAGCGGCGCTGAGCACAGATACGCAGTATTTT.

This clonotype was counted at least ten times. This rearrangement joins TRBV15 to TRBJ2-5; D gene ambiguous. The CDR3 is made up of 14 amino acids. V was cut by 0 bases and J by 5 bases, with 10 bases left in between. CDR1 and CDR2 (germline): LNHNV, YYDKDF (reference sequence). The CDR3 loop reads CATSRDNGPETQYF. The CDR3 bases are TGTGCCACCAGCAGAGATAATGGGCCGGAGACCCAGTACTTC.

This clonotype was picked up a small number of times. The rearrangement links TRBV20-1 to TRBJ2-1, with D possibly called TRBD1 or TRBD2 (6 bases each). Germline CDR1 is DFQATT and CDR2 is SNEGSKA (reference sequence). V lost 0 bases, J lost 3 bases, and 18 bases lay in between. This CDR3 comprises 17 residues. The chain's CDR3 is CSARDQGRGACYNEQFF. In nucleotides, the CDR3 is TGCAGTGCTAGAGATCAGGGTAGGGGGGCCTGCTACAATGAGCAGTTCTTC.

The table lists this clonotype with a count of one. This chain links TRBV19 with TRBJ2-5, with D hard to call. Germline V lookup: CDR1 LNHDA, CDR2 SQIVND (reference sequence). V lost 7 bases, J lost 5 bases, and 14 bases lay in between. This CDR3 has 13 residues. The CDR3: CASINYRGETQYF. The CDR3 DNA is TGTGCCAGTATAAACTATCGTGGGGAGACCCAGTACTTC.

This clonotype was detected many times. J is TRBJ1-6 and V is TRBV2; no clear D gene. The length of the CDR3 is 14 residues. Germline CDR1 reads SNHLY; CDR2 reads FYNNEI. V was shortened by 6 bases and J by 7 bases, with 13 bases between the two germline ends. CDR3 coding DNA: TGTGCCAGCAGCGTGGGTCGGGAAAATTCACCCCTCCACTTT. Residues: CASSVGRENSPLHF.

There are a few counts of this clonotype. The chain has TRBV6-1 and TRBJ1-4, with D maybe TRBD1 (5 bases). The germline CDR1 and CDR2 sequences are MNHNS and SASEGT. V was clipped by 6 bases and J by 12 bases, with 14 bases between them. CDR3 length equals 12 residues. CDR3 residues: CASRSGTIELFF. The CDR3 nucleotides are TGTGCCAGCAGATCGGGGACGATTGAACTGTTTTTT.

This clonotype was counted many times. The rearrangement uses TRBV27 and TRBJ2-3; D perhaps matches TRBD1 (6 bases). Germline CDR1 and CDR2: MNHEY and SMNVEV (reference sequence). The germline V and J ends were trimmed by 3 bases and 4 bases, with 11 bases remaining between them. This CDR3 has 14 residues. CDR3 nucleotides: TGTGCCAGCAGTTTCCAGGGGTGGGCAGATACGCAGTATTTT. Protein product: CASSFQGWADTQYF.

V is TRBV6-1 and J is TRBJ2-7; weak D call: TRBD2 (6 bases). V gave up 6 bases and J gave up 3 bases, with 12 bases separating them. Germline CDR1 MNHNS, CDR2 SASEGT. This CDR3 has 13 amino acids. CDR3 sequence reads: CASRSSGLYEQYF. For the CDR3, the DNA is TGTGCCAGCAGAAGTAGCGGCCTCTACGAGCAGTACTTC.

This clonotype has a count of ten or more. The genes are TRBV11-2 and TRBJ2-5; 7 bases are a match to TRBD1. The CDR3 is 13 residues long. Germline V gene sequence: CDR1 SGHAT, CDR2 FQNNGV. With V trimmed by 6 bases and J by 3 bases, 4 bases remained unmatched. The CDR3 loop reads CASSKGTEETQYF. In DNA form, the CDR3 reads TGTGCCAGCAGTAAAGGGACAGAAGAGACCCAGTACTTC.

Ten or more counts support this clonotype. This chain joins TRBV11-1 and TRBJ2-2; D is possibly TRBD2 (5 bases). Germline CDR1 reads SGHAT; CDR2 reads FQDESV (reference sequence). This CDR3 is built from 15 residues. V dropped 5 bases and J dropped 7 bases, with 17 bases sitting between them. Here the CDR3 reads CASSPDDGGGGELFF. In DNA form, the CDR3 reads TGTGCCAGCAGCCCCGACGACGGAGGTGGCGGGGAGCTGTTTTTT. Drawing the rest from reference TRBV11-1 and TRBJ2-2, the complete variable domain is EAEVAQSPRYKITEKSQAVAFWCDPISGHATLYWYRQILGQGPELLVQFQDESVVDDSQLPKDRFSAERLKGVDSTLKIQPAELGDSAMYLCASSPDDGGGGELFFGEGSRLTVL.

In this sample, this clonotype turned up many times. The chain joins TRBV28 to TRBJ2-7; a weak D match, TRBD1 (6 bases). V was clipped by 4 bases and J by 5 bases, with 12 bases between them. This CDR3 spans 13 amino acids. Germline CDR1 and CDR2: MDHEN and SYDVKM. The CDR3 DNA reads as TGTGCCAGCAGTTCAGGGGATCCCCACGAGCAGTACTTC. Translation: CASSSGDPHEQYF.

This clonotype was found a few times. Being one base from a much bigger clone, this may be a read error. V and J are TRBV12-3 or TRBV12-4 and TRBJ2-1; 11 nucleotides line up with TRBD2. V lost 7 bases and J lost 10; bases outside the gene matches: 6. The CDR3 spans 13 residues. The DNA of the CDR3 is TGTGCCAGCAAACTAGCGGGAGCACGGGAGCAGTTCTTC. This codes for CASKLAGAREQFF.

This clonotype was picked up a small number of times. The chain carries TRBV28 and TRBJ1-2; tentatively, D is TRBD1 (5 bases). The ends were cut back, 3 bases at V and 8 bases at J, with 19 bases in the middle. In germline, CDR1 is MDHEN, CDR2 SYDVKM. There are 15 residues in the CDR3. The CDR3 DNA reads as TGTGCCAGCAGTTTCGGCGGGGGGGGGGGGGGGGGCTACACCTTC. Translating it yields CASSFGGGGGGGYTF.

This clonotype was seen many times. V usage is TRBV12-3 or TRBV12-4 and J usage is TRBJ2-7; no reliable D call. V shed 3 bases and J shed 6 bases, with 9 bases lying between them. The CDR3 has 12 residues. The CDR3 DNA sequence: TGTGCCAGCAGTTTGTCCGGGTTCGAGCAGTACTTC. This sequence encodes CASSLSGFEQYF.